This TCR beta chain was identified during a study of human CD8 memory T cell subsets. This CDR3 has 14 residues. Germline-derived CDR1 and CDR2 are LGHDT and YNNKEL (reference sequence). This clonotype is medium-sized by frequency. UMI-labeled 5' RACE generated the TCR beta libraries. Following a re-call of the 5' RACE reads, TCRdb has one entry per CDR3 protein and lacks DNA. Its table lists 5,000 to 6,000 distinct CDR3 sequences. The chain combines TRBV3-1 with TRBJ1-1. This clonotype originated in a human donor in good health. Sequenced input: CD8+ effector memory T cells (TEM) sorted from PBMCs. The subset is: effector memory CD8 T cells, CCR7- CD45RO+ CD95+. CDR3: CASSRRTVNTEAFF.